The present T cell receptor (delta chain) was sequenced within a study of gammadelta T cells in human blood. Study observations and caveats: Right after birth, innate γδ T cells reportedly expanded polyclonally after microbial exposure.

TCRdb reran clone calling via CATT on the RT-PCR reads. In the table there are more than 900 delta-chain clones, 6.5% to 8.5% of which are singletons. About this clone: Its target is unknown.

Germline lookup yields CDR1 NSMFDY and CDR2 ISSIKDK. The CDR3 is 20 amino acids. V gave up 1 base and J gave up 1 base; unmatched junction bases: 22. The material sequenced was non-Vgamma9Vdelta2 gamma-delta T cells from adult blood. The chain couples TRAV29/DV5 to TRDJ1, with 7 bases fitting TRDD3. The TCR originated in a human donor. CDR3 region: CAASTYPVGWGKTSTDKLIF. Here the CDR3 DNA reads TGTGCAGCAAGCACATATCCCGTCGGGTGGGGGAAAACCTCCACCGATAAACTCATCTTT.